This record concerns one T cell receptor beta chain sequence. Its antigen is not identified. This sample is part of a study of beta chain features in type 1 diabetes. Study conclusions and caveats: Across all four CD4+ subsets, people with type 1 diabetes showed modestly shorter TCRB CDR3s. Still unanswered here is whether HLA type influences TCRB rearrangement.

The CDR3 runs 14 residues. V lost 4 bases, J lost 13 bases, and 14 bases stayed unmatched. Germline CDR1 is LNHDA and CDR2 is SQIVND (reference sequence). Reverse transcribing all isolated RNA meant expressed TCRB transcripts were sequenced. Measured with immunoSEQ multiplex PCR; TCRdb has only the in-frame clones, and not every one. Altogether hundreds of thousands of clones are present, roughly a tenth being singletons, with the ten largest covering around 0.018%. This clonotype was obtained from a man aged 30 to 45 with type 1 diabetes. This chain uses TRBV19 with TRBJ1-2; 8 nucleotides line up with TRBD1. Sequencing was done on a sample of naive CD4+ T cells from blood. The CDR3 nucleotides are TGTGCCAGTAGTACCGGGACAGGTTTTGAGCGTTGCACCTTC. Encoded protein: CASSTGTGFERCTF.